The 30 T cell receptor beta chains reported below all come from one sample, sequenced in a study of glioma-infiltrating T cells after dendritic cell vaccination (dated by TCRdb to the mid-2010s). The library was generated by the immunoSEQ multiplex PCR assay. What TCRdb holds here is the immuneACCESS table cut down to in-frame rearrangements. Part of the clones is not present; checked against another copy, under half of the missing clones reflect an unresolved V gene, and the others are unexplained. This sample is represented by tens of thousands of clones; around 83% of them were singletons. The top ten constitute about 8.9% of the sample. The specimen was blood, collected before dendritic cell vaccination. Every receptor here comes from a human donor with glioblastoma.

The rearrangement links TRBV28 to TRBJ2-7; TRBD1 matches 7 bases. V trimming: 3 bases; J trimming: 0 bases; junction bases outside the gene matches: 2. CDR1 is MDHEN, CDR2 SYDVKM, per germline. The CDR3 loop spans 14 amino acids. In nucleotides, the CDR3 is TGTGCCAGCAGTTTGACAGGGAGCTCCTACGAGCAGTACTTC. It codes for CASSLTGSSYEQYF.

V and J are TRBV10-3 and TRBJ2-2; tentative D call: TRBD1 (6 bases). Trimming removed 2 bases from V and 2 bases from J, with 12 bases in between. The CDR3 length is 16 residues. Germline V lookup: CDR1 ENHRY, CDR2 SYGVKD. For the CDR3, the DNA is TGTGCCATCAGTGAGCCGATGGACAGTAACACCGGGGAGCTGTTTTTT. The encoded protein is CAISEPMDSNTGELFF.

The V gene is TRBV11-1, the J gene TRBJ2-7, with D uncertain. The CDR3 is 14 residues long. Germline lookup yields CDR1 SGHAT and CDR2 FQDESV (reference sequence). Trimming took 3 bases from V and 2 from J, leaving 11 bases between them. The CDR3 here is CASSLSVSAYEQYF. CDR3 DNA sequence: TGTGCCAGCAGCTTGTCGGTTAGTGCCTACGAGCAGTACTTC.

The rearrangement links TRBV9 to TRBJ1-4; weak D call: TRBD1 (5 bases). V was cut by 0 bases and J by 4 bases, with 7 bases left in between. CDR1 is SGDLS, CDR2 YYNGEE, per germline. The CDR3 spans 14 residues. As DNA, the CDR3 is TGTGCCAGCAGCGTAGGGGGCAGTAATGAAAAACTGTTTTTT. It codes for CASSVGGSNEKLFF.

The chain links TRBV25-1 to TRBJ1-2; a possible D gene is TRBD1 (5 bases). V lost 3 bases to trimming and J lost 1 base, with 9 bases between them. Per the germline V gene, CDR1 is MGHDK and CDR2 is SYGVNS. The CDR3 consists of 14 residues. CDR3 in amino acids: CASSDAGFNYGYTF. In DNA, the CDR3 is TGTGCCAGCAGTGATGCAGGGTTTAACTATGGCTACACCTTC.

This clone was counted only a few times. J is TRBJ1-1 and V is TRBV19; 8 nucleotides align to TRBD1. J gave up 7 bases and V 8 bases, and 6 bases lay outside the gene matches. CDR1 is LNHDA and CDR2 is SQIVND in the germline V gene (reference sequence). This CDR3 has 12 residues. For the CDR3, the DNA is TGTGCCAGTCGACAGGGGTGGGGTGAAGCTTTCTTT. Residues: CASRQGWGEAFF. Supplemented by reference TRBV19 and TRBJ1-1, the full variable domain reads DGGITQSPKYLFRKEGQNVTLSCEQNLNHDAMYWYRQDPGQGLRLIYYSQIVNDFQKGDIAEGYSVSREKKESFPLTVTSAQKNPTAFYLCASRQGWGEAFFGQGTRLTVV.

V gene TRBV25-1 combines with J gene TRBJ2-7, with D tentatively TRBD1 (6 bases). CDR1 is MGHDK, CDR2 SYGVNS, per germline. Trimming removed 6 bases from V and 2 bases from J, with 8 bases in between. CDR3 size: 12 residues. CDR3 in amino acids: CASSRGAYEQYF. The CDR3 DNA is TGTGCCAGCAGCAGGGGCGCCTACGAGCAGTACTTC.

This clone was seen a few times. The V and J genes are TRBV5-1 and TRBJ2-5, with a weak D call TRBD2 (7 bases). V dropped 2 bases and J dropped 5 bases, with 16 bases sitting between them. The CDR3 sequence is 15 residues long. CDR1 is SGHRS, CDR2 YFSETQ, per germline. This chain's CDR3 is CASSFSGEGLETQYF. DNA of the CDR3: TGCGCCAGCAGCTTCTCAGGGGAGGGCCTGGAGACCCAGTACTTC.

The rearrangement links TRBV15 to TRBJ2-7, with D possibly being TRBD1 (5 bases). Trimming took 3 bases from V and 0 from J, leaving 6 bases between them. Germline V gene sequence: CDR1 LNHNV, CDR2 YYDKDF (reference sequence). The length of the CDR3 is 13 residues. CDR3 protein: CATSRDTSYEQYF. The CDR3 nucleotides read TGTGCCACCAGCAGGGACACCTCCTACGAGCAGTACTTC.

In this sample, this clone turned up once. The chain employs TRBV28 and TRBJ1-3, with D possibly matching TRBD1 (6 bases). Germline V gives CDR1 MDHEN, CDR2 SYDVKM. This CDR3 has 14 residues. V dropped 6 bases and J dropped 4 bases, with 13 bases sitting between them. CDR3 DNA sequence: TGTGCCAGCAGCCTTACAGGGAACGGAAACACCATATATTTT. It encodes CASSLTGNGNTIYF.

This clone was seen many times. Here the CDR3 DNA reads TGTGCCAGCAGTCTCGGACAGGGGGCTTCGTACTTC. Translated: CASSLGQGASYF. The chain is built from TRBV6-6 and TRBJ2-4, with 11 bases fitting TRBD1. This CDR3 is 12 amino acids long. Germline V gene sequence: CDR1 MNHNY, CDR2 SVGAGI (reference sequence). Trimming took 5 bases from V and 15 from J; bases not matched to a gene: 6.

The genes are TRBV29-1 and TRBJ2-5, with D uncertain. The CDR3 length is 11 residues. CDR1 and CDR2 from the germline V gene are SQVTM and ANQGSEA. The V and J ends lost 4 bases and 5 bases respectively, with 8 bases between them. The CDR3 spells CSVVVRETQYF. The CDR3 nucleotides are TGCAGCGTTGTGGTGCGGGAGACCCAGTACTTC.

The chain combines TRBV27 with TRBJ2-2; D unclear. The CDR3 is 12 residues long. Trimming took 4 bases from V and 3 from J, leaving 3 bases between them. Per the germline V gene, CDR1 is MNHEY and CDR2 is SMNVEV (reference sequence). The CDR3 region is CASSSYTGELFF. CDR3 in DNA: TGTGCCAGCAGTTCCTACACCGGGGAGCTGTTTTTT.

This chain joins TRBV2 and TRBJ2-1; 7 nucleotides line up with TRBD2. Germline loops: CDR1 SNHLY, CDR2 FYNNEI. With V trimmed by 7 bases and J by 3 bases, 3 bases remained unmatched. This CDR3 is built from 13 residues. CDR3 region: CASTSGDYNEQFF. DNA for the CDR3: TGTGCCAGCACCAGCGGGGACTACAATGAGCAGTTCTTC.

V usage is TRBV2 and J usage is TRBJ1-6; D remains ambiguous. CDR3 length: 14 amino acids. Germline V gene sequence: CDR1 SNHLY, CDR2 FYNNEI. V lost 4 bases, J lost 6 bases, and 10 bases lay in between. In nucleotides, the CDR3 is TGTGCCAGCAGTGTTGCGACATCTAATTCACCCCTCCACTTT. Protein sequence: CASSVATSNSPLHF.

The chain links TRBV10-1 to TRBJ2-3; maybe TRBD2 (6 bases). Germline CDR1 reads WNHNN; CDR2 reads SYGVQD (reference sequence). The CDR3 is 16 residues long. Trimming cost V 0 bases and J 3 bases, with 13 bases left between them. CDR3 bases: TGCGCCAGCAGTGAGTCGACGGCGGGGTTAACAGATACGCAGTATTTT. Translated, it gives CASSESTAGLTDTQYF.

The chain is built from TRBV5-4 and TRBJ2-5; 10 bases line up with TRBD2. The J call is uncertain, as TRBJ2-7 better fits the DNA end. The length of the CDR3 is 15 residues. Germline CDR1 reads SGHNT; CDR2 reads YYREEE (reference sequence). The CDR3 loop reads CASLDGPSGGAEQYF. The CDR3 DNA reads TGTGCCAGCCTCGATGGGCCTAGCGGGGGTGCCGAGCAGTACTTC.

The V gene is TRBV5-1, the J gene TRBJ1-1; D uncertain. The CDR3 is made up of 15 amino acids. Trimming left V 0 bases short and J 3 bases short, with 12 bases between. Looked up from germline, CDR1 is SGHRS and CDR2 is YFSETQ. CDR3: CASSLEGGRYTEAFF. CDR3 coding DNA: TGCGCCAGCAGCTTGGAGGGAGGGCGGTACACTGAAGCTTTCTTT.

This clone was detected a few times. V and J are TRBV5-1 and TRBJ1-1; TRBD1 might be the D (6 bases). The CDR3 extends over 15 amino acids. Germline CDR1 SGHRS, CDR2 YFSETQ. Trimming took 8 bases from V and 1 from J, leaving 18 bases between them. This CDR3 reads CASSATGTGNTEAFF. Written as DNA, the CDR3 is TGCGCCAGTTCAGCTACAGGGACGGGGAACACTGAAGCTTTCTTT.

The CDR3 sequence is CASHFDGEQFF. DNA of the CDR3: TGCGCCAGCCACTTTGACGGGGAGCAGTTCTTC. The chain uses TRBV5-1 and TRBJ2-1, with D hard to call. V was clipped by 7 bases and J by 10 bases, with 12 bases between them. The germline gives CDR1 SGHRS, CDR2 YFSETQ. The CDR3 contains 11 residues.

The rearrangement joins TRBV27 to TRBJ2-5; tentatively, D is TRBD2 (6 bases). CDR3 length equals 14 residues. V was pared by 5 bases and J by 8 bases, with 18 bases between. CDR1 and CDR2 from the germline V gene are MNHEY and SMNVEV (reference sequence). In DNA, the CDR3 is TGTGCCAGCAGTGTGGGGGGAAGGGTGGGAACCCAGTACTTC. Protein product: CASSVGGRVGTQYF.

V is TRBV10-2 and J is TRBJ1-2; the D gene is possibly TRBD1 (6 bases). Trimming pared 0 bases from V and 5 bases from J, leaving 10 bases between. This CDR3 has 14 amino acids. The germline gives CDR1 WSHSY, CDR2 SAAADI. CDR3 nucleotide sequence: TGCGCCAGCAGTGAGTCCAGGCAGGGGTATGGCTACACCTTC. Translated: CASSESRQGYGYTF.

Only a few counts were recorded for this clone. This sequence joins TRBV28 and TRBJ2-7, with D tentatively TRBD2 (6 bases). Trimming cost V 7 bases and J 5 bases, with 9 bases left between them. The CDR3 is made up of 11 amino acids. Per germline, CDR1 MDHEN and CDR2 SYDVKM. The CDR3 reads CASIAGHEQYF. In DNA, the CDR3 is TGTGCCAGCATCGCGGGGCACGAGCAGTACTTC.

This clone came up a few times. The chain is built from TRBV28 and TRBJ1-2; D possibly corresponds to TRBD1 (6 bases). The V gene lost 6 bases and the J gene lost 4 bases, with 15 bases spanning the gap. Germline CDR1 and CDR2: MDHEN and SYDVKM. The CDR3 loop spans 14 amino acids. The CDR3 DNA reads TGTGCCAGCAGGACACAGGGCGCCGCCTATGGCTACACCTTC. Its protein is CASRTQGAAYGYTF.

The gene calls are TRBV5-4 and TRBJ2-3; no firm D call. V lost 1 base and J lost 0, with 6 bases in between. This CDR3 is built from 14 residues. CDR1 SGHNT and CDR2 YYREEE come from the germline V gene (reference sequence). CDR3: CASSLPKSTDTQYF. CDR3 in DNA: TGTGCCAGCAGCTTGCCCAAAAGCACAGATACGCAGTATTTT. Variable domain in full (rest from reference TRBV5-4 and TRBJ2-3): ETGVTQSPTHLIKTRGQQVTLRCSSQSGHNTVSWYQQALGQGPQFIFQYYREEENGRGNFPPRFSGLQFPNYSSELNVNALELDDSALYLCASSLPKSTDTQYFGPGTRLTVL.

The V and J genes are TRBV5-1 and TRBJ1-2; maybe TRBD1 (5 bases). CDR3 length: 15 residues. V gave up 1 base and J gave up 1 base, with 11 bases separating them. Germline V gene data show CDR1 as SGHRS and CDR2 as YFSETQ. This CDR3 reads CASSLSPGGNYGYTF. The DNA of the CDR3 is TGCGCCAGCAGCTTGAGCCCCGGGGGTAACTATGGCTACACCTTC.

The CDR3 reads CASSIPLARTASPLHF. CDR3 nucleotide sequence: TGTGCCAGTAGTATCCCGCTCGCGCGGACAGCTTCACCCCTCCACTTT. The gene calls are TRBV19 and TRBJ1-6; tentatively, D is TRBD1 (6 bases). Germline CDR1 LNHDA, CDR2 SQIVND (reference sequence). V was clipped by 3 bases and J by 9 bases, with 18 bases between them. The CDR3 has 16 residues. The full variable domain, in which reference TRBV19 and TRBJ1-6 provide the parts outside the CDR3, is DGGITQSPKYLFRKEGQNVTLSCEQNLNHDAMYWYRQDPGQGLRLIYYSQIVNDFQKGDIAEGYSVSREKKESFPLTVTSAQKNPTAFYLCASSIPLARTASPLHFGNGTRLTVT.

This CDR3 reads CASSRRGNEQYF. In DNA, the CDR3 is TGTGCCAGCTCACGACGGGGAAACGAGCAGTACTTC. This chain joins TRBV18 and TRBJ2-7; TRBD2 is a possible D gene (5 bases). The V gene lost 4 bases and the J gene lost 5 bases, with 9 bases spanning the gap. Germline CDR1 is KGHSH and CDR2 is LQKENI. CDR3 length: 12 amino acids.

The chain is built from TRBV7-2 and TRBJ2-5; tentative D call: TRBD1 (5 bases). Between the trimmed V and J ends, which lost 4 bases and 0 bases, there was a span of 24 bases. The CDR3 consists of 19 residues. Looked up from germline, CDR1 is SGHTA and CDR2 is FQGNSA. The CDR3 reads CASSSPRAGWINYQETQYF. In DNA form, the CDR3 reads TGTGCCAGCAGCTCTCCCAGGGCTGGGTGGATTAATTACCAAGAGACCCAGTACTTC.

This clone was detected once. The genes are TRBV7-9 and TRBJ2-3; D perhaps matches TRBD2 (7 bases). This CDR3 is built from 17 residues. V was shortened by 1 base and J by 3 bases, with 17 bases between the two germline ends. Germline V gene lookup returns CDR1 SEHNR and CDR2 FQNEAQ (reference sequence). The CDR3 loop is CASSLEGPGGPTDTQYF. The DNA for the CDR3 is TGTGCCAGCAGCTTAGAGGGACCGGGGGGCCCGACAGATACGCAGTATTTT. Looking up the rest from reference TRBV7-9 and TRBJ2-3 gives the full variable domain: DTGVSQNPRHKITKRGQNVTFRCDPISEHNRLYWYRQTLGQGPEFLTYFQNEAQLEKSRLLSDRFSAERPKGSFSTLEIQRTEQGDSAMYLCASSLEGPGGPTDTQYFGPGTRLTVL.